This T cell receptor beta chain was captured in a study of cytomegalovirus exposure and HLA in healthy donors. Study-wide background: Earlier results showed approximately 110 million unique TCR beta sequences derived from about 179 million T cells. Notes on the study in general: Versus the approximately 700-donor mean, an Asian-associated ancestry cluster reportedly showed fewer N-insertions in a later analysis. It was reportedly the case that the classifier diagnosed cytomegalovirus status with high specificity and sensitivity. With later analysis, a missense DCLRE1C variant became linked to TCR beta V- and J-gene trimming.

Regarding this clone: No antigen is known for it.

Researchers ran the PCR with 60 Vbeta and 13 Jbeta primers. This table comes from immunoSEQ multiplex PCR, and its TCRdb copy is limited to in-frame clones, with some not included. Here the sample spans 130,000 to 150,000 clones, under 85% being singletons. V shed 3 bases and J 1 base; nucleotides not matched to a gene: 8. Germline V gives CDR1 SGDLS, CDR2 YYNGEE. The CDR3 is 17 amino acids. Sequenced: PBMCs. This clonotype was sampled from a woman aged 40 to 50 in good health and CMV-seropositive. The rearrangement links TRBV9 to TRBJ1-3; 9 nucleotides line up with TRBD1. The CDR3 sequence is CASSESDRGVSGNTIYF. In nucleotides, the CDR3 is TGTGCCAGCAGCGAATCGGACAGGGGAGTTTCTGGAAACACCATATATTTT.